This TCR beta chain is from a study of blood T cell repertoires in COVID-19. Study background: The United States, Italy and Spain supplied acute and convalescent COVID-19 samples. The analysed material was cDNA or gDNA that came from T cells, B-cell-depleted T cells, or PBMCs.

Sequencing used immunoSEQ multiplex PCR; TCRdb keeps in-frame clones, though not all of them. This table has some 71,000 clones, about 79% appearing once. Per the germline V gene, CDR1 is SGHTA and CDR2 is FQGTGA. The CDR3 has 16 residues. V lost 6 bases and J lost 2; bases outside the gene matches: 9. The chain combines TRBV7-3 with TRBJ2-1; 8 nucleotides match TRBD2. The TCR sequence derives from a woman in her 50s with acute or convalescent COVID-19. The sample was peripheral blood. CDR3 residues: CASRQTGGPAYNEQFF. In DNA, the CDR3 is TGTGCCAGCAGACAGACGGGAGGGCCGGCCTACAATGAGCAGTTCTTC.